This note documents a single T cell receptor (beta chain) sequence. Per the authors' pipeline: Estimates of nucleated cell counts were drawn from the amplification of reference gene primers. Here immunoSEQ multiplex PCR was the method, and the copy in TCRdb shows in-frame clones only, minus some. The V and J calls and clone size were taken over from that table, and D and trimming were inferred from the DNA. The profile shows more than 150,000 clones, 75% to 85% of them singletons. The CDR3 consists of 16 residues. V lost 1 base, J lost 4 bases, and 16 bases lay in between. The germline gives CDR1 MGHRA, CDR2 YSYEKL. Seattle's cohort entered during active infection and was followed longitudinally. This record comes from a study of blood T cell repertoires in COVID-19. The overall study: Sites in the United States, Italy and Spain provided acute and convalescent COVID-19 samples.

V usage is TRBV4-1 and J usage is TRBJ1-1, with D maybe TRBD1 (5 bases). The sequence was collected from an elderly woman with COVID-19, enrolled during active disease. Sample: peripheral blood. CDR3 bases: TGCGCCAGCAGCCAAGTCTGGACAACCCAGGGCACTGAAGCTTTCTTT. Residues: CASSQVWTTQGTEAFF.